A single sample gave rise to the 25 T cell receptor beta chains below, sequenced in a study of monozygotic twins with cystic fibrosis. Here immunoSEQ multiplex PCR was the method, and the copy in TCRdb shows in-frame clones only, minus some. The sample comprises about 30,000 clones, over 75% of which are singletons, and around 0.57% rests with the top ten. Sequencing was carried out using blood. The receptors come from a girl aged 2-10 years with cystic fibrosis.

CDR3 nucleotide sequence: TGCGCCAGCAGCCAAGAGCTGGGTCAGCCCCAGCATTTT. Encoded protein: CASSQELGQPQHF. The chain is built from TRBV4-1 and TRBJ1-5; the D is unclear. This CDR3 spans 13 amino acids. V was cut by 0 bases and J by 6 bases, with 6 bases left in between. CDR1 is MGHRA, CDR2 YSYEKL, per germline.

The genes are TRBV7-2 and TRBJ2-3; D gene unclear. Trimming removed 3 bases at V and 6 bases at J, with 7 bases between. CDR3 size: 12 residues. Germline-derived CDR1 and CDR2 are SGHTA and FQGNSA. CDR3 protein: CASSLDRDTQYF. In DNA form, the CDR3 reads TGTGCCAGCAGCTTGGACCGGGATACGCAGTATTTT.

The V and J genes are TRBV19 and TRBJ2-7, with D tentatively TRBD2 (7 bases). Trimming took off 1 base at V and 6 bases at J, with 13 bases between the two ends. The CDR3 runs 14 residues. In germline, CDR1 is LNHDA, CDR2 SQIVND (reference sequence). The CDR3 sequence: CASSIVWGGGEQYF. The DNA of the CDR3 is TGTGCCAGTAGTATAGTTTGGGGAGGGGGCGAGCAGTACTTC.

This chain links TRBV28 with TRBJ2-1, with D unresolved. Germline V CDR1 and CDR2: MDHEN, SYDVKM. The CDR3 sequence is 12 residues long. V was clipped by 5 bases and J by 9 bases, with 11 bases between them. The CDR3 DNA follows: TGTGCCAGCAGTAACTTCAATAGTGAGCAGTTCTTC. It is translated as CASSNFNSEQFF.

This chain connects TRBV5-1 to TRBJ2-5; the D gene is possibly TRBD1 (7 bases). Trimming cost V 1 base and J 1 base, with 14 bases left between them. The CDR3 extends over 16 amino acids. Germline V gene data show CDR1 as SGHRS and CDR2 as YFSETQ. The CDR3 sequence: CASSLIQGRSQETQYF. CDR3 sequence (DNA): TGCGCCAGCAGCTTGATACAGGGGAGGAGCCAAGAGACCCAGTACTTC.

This clone was picked up one time. The chain joins TRBV4-1 to TRBJ2-3; 8 bases match TRBD1. Germline V gives CDR1 MGHRA, CDR2 YSYEKL. J lost 4 bases, V lost 5 bases, and 8 bases had no gene match. The CDR3 contains 15 residues. The CDR3 reads CASSFLDRDADTQYF. For the CDR3, the DNA is TGCGCCAGCAGCTTCCTGGACAGGGACGCAGATACGCAGTATTTT.

This clone was detected a few times. This chain links TRBV30 with TRBJ1-5; 7 nucleotides align to TRBD1. The CDR3 consists of 14 residues. Germline V gene data show CDR1 as GTSNPN and CDR2 as SVGIG (reference sequence). Trimming took 4 bases from V and 3 from J; bases not matched to a gene: 6. CDR3: CAWTGTADNQPQHF. The CDR3 nucleotides are TGTGCCTGGACCGGGACAGCCGACAATCAGCCCCAGCATTTT.

This chain uses TRBV4-3 with TRBJ2-7; 10 nucleotides agree with TRBD1. Trimming removed 4 bases from V and 4 bases from J; junction bases left unmatched: 4. This CDR3 has 14 amino acids. Per the germline V gene, CDR1 is LGHNA and CDR2 is YSLEER. CDR3 nucleotide sequence: TGCGCCAGCAGCCTAATGGGACAGGGGTACGAGCAGTACTTC. Residues: CASSLMGQGYEQYF.

The V and J genes are TRBV6-6 and TRBJ2-7; 8 bases align to TRBD2. Germline V lookup: CDR1 MNHNY, CDR2 SVGAGI (reference sequence). The CDR3 has 13 residues. The trim removed 9 bases at V and 5 bases at J, leaving 9 bases unmatched. The CDR3 DNA reads as TGTGCCAGTTGGCGGGGGGCCGGGGACGAGCAGTACTTC. Its protein product is CASWRGAGDEQYF.

The sample holds one count of this clone. This rearrangement joins TRBV9 to TRBJ2-3, with D perhaps matching TRBD1 or TRBD2 (6 bases each). V shed 4 bases and J shed 1 base, with 13 bases lying between them. This CDR3 contains 15 residues. Germline loops: CDR1 SGDLS, CDR2 YYNGEE. This CDR3 is CASSPVGGGTDTQYF. CDR3 sequence (DNA): TGTGCCAGCAGCCCAGTCGGGGGCGGCACAGATACGCAGTATTTT.

The rearrangement joins TRBV9 to TRBJ1-4; possible D gene TRBD1, 5 bases. This CDR3 comprises 16 residues. Looked up from germline, CDR1 is SGDLS and CDR2 is YYNGEE. Trimming stripped 4 bases from V and 6 bases from J, with 19 bases between. CDR3 residues: CASSRGIGTSDEKLFF. CDR3 in DNA: TGTGCCAGCAGCCGTGGGATAGGGACCTCCGATGAAAAACTGTTTTTT.

The chain recombines TRBV14 with TRBJ1-2; maybe TRBD1 (5 bases). V lost 4 bases to trimming and J lost 4 bases, with 13 bases between them. This CDR3 spans 14 amino acids. Germline-derived CDR1 and CDR2 are SGHDN and FVKESK. CDR3 DNA: TGTGCCAGCAGCCTTGAACGGGGCCCCTATGGCTACACCTTC. This encodes CASSLERGPYGYTF.

The CDR3 region has the DNA TGCGCCAGCAGTCGGACTAGCGGGGGCTCCCAAGAGACCCAGTACTTC. This encodes CASSRTSGGSQETQYF. V and J are TRBV5-1 and TRBJ2-5, with TRBD2 matching over 13 bases. CDR1 and CDR2 from the germline V gene are SGHRS and YFSETQ. After removal of 5 bases from V and 1 base from J, the junction contained 5 bases not matched to a gene. This CDR3 is built from 16 residues.

This clone appeared once. This chain uses TRBV7-2 with TRBJ2-3; D might be TRBD1 (6 bases). Germline CDR1 and CDR2: SGHTA and FQGNSA. V lost 1 base to trimming and J lost 8 bases, with 13 bases between them. The CDR3 runs 14 residues. The CDR3 reads CASSLGQGQGTQYF. In nucleotides, the CDR3 is TGTGCCAGCAGCTTAGGGCAGGGACAAGGTACGCAGTATTTT.

This chain uses TRBV4-3 with TRBJ1-1; no definite D call. This CDR3 region has 17 residues. V was shortened by 0 bases and J by 0 bases, with 14 bases between the two germline ends. CDR1 is LGHNA and CDR2 is YSLEER in the germline V gene. CDR3 region: CASSQDSLQKMNTEAFF. The CDR3 nucleotides read TGCGCCAGCAGCCAAGATAGCCTGCAGAAAATGAACACTGAAGCTTTCTTT.

The chain joins TRBV29-1 to TRBJ1-1, with D uncertain. This CDR3 spans 13 amino acids. V gave up 4 bases and J gave up 2 bases, with 11 bases separating them. Germline loops: CDR1 SQVTM, CDR2 ANQGSEA. CDR3 DNA sequence: TGCAGCGTTGTTAGCGCAAGAAACACTGAAGCTTTCTTT. This encodes CSVVSARNTEAFF.

The chain uses TRBV2 and TRBJ2-2; 9 bases align to TRBD2. The trim removed 8 bases at V and 0 bases at J, leaving 4 bases unmatched. Germline lookup yields CDR1 SNHLY and CDR2 FYNNEI. The CDR3 extends over 15 amino acids. The CDR3 DNA is TGTGCCAGCGGCCGACTAGCGGCGAACACCGGGGAGCTGTTTTTT. Its protein is CASGRLAANTGELFF.

The chain employs TRBV27 and TRBJ1-6, with D hard to call. This CDR3 comprises 12 residues. Deletions cut 3 bases from V and 8 bases from J, with 5 bases between. The germline V gene has CDR1 MNHEY and CDR2 SMNVEV (reference sequence). CDR3 loop: CASSFLDSPLHF. CDR3 nucleotides: TGTGCCAGCAGTTTTCTGGATTCACCCCTCCACTTT.

CDR3: CATSSGRGSNQPQHF. The CDR3 region has the DNA TGTGCCACCAGCAGTGGGAGGGGTAGCAATCAGCCCCAGCATTTT. The chain employs TRBV15 and TRBJ1-5; maybe TRBD1 (5 bases). Germline values: CDR1 LNHNV, CDR2 YYDKDF (reference sequence). This CDR3 spans 15 amino acids. V lost 3 bases and J lost 0, with 9 bases in between.

The chain combines TRBV5-4 with TRBJ2-5, with D maybe TRBD1 (7 bases). CDR1 is SGHNT, CDR2 YYREEE, per germline (reference sequence). The length of the CDR3 is 15 residues. Between the trimmed V and J ends, which lost 5 bases and 4 bases, there was a span of 18 bases. CDR3 in DNA: TGTGCCAGCAGTCCCGCAGGGGGGCGGAGAGAGACCCAGTACTTC. Protein: CASSPAGGRRETQYF.

This sequence joins TRBV6-1 and TRBJ1-5; D ambiguous. Trimming took 10 bases from V and 5 from J, leaving 15 bases between them. This CDR3 contains 13 residues. Germline V gives CDR1 MNHNS, CDR2 SASEGT. CDR3 bases: TGTGCCATTGGTGTAGGGTCTTATCAGCCCCAGCATTTT. This sequence encodes CAIGVGSYQPQHF.

The CDR3 nucleotides read TGTGCCAGCAGCTTAGCGGGGGGGCGGTCAGATACGCAGTATTTT. Residues: CASSLAGGRSDTQYF. This chain joins TRBV7-3 and TRBJ2-3; 9 nucleotides match TRBD2. The CDR3 loop spans 15 amino acids. V trimming: 2 bases; J trimming: 4 bases; junction bases outside the gene matches: 4. The germline gives CDR1 SGHTA, CDR2 FQGTGA.

The chain recombines TRBV9 with TRBJ2-7; D not resolved. Germline CDR1 and CDR2: SGDLS and YYNGEE. The CDR3 runs 14 residues. Trimming shortened V by 4 bases and J by 2 bases, and 13 bases separated the two germline ends. CDR3 in DNA: TGTGCCAGCAGCCTCGGTAACACCGCCTACGAGCAGTACTTC. It codes for CASSLGNTAYEQYF.

Of note for this clone: A far more abundant clone sits one base away, making this likely a read error. The sample carries other DNA sequences with the same CDR3. The chain combines TRBV5-4 with TRBJ1-1; possible D gene TRBD1, 5 bases. Between the trimmed V and J ends, which lost 2 bases and 4 bases, there was a span of 6 bases. This CDR3 has 12 residues. Germline V gene data show CDR1 as SGHNT and CDR2 as YYREEE (reference sequence). The DNA for the CDR3 is TGTGCCAGCAGCTTAAGGGGCACTGAAGCTTTCTTT. This gives the protein CASSLRGTEAFF.

This chain joins TRBV13 and TRBJ1-2; TRBD1 matches at 7 bases. CDR3 length: 14 residues. CDR1 PRHDT and CDR2 FYEKMQ come from the germline V gene (reference sequence). The junction had 3 bases not matched to a gene; V was cut back by 5 bases and J by 0 bases. For the CDR3, the DNA is TGTGCCAGCAGCATGGGACAGTCTAACTATGGCTACACCTTC. Translation gives CASSMGQSNYGYTF.